This TCR beta chain was profiled in a study of shared clonotypes between healthy human individuals. Naivety among CD8 cells was defined by CD45RO negativity and positive CCR7 selection, thereby excluding terminally differentiated effector memory CD45RA+ cells. The CDR3 is 12 residues long. Looked up from germline, CDR1 is MNHNY and CDR2 is SVGAGI (reference sequence). The V end lost 6 bases, the J end lost 4 bases, and 9 bases lay between the germline ends. Assay used: immunoSEQ multiplex PCR; TCRdb lists only in-frame clones, some missing. The sample consists of some 2 million clones, about 95% of them appearing once.

The clonotype was recovered from a man younger than 30 in good health. Sequenced: naive CD8+ T cells sorted from blood. The chain combines TRBV6-6 with TRBJ2-5; D unresolved. The CDR3 nucleotides are TGTGCCAGCAGGGACCCGACAGAGACCCAGTACTTC. Its protein is CASRDPTETQYF.